This T cell receptor (beta chain) was obtained from a study of T cells expressing NK-cell markers. The CDR3 is 12 residues long. Germline CDR1 is SGHRS and CDR2 is YFSETQ. For each CDR3 protein, TCRdb gives one entry from its re-call of the 5' RACE reads, without DNA. The sample's table shows about 450,000 distinct CDR3 sequences. The specimen sequenced was blood T cells: a sorted CD56 or NKG2C T cell subset, CD4+ or CD8+ T cells, or bulk PBMC T cells (not recorded which). This sequence joins TRBV5-1 and TRBJ1-2; TCRdb's assignment of TRBD1 cannot be checked, as there is no DNA. The receptor was isolated from a woman aged 18-70 years in good health. The CDR3 is CASSLPDNRYTF.